The 5 T cell receptor beta chains listed next were all sequenced from one sample in a study of shared T cell receptors in the human thymus. The repertoire was sequenced with immunoSEQ multiplex PCR; TCRdb's copy has only in-frame clones and lacks some. The table shows hundreds of thousands of clones, with around 87% occurring only once. These data were also filed under a second study, of human thymus T cells.

The sequenced sample consisted of thymocytes. All receptors derive from a boy under two years old with a congenital heart defect.

The genes are TRBV6-5 and TRBJ1-1, with 7 bases identical to TRBD1. This CDR3 has 14 residues. The trim removed 10 bases at V and 2 bases at J, leaving 10 bases unmatched. Germline V CDR1 and CDR2: MNHEY, SVGAGI. CDR3 DNA: TGTGCCACCCTGACAGGGCGACTAAACACTGAAGCTTTCTTT. It specifies CATLTGRLNTEAFF.

The chain uses TRBV28 and TRBJ2-7, with TRBD2 matching 10 bases. The CDR3 covers 14 residues. The V and J ends lost 7 bases and 4 bases, in that order; junction bases with no gene match: 7. Germline values: CDR1 MDHEN, CDR2 SYDVKM. CDR3 nucleotides: TGTGCCAGCACTGGGCCTAGCGGGAGTTACGAGCAGTACTTC. Its translation is CASTGPSGSYEQYF.

This chain links TRBV4-2 with TRBJ2-7; TRBD2 might be the D (6 bases). CDR1 LGHNA and CDR2 YNFKEQ come from the germline V gene. V was shortened by 0 bases and J by 3 bases, with 9 bases between the two germline ends. The CDR3 is 14 amino acids. Here the CDR3 reads CASSQERLDYEQYF. CDR3 nucleotide sequence: TGTGCCAGCAGCCAAGAAAGACTAGACTACGAGCAGTACTTC.

The J gene is TRBJ1-2, the V gene TRBV15, with 12 bases matching TRBD1. This CDR3 has 18 residues. CDR1 LNHNV and CDR2 YYDKDF come from the germline V gene (reference sequence). The V and J ends lost 1 base and 3 bases, in that order; junction bases with no gene match: 9. The CDR3 here is CATSRARDRGRLDYGYTF. CDR3 coding DNA: TGTGCCACCAGCAGAGCCCGGGACAGGGGGCGCCTAGACTATGGCTACACCTTC.

This chain links TRBV28 with TRBJ1-2; weak D call: TRBD1 (6 bases). Germline V CDR1 and CDR2: MDHEN, SYDVKM. The CDR3 runs to 13 residues. V was clipped by 5 bases and J by 9 bases, with 16 bases between them. The CDR3: CASSLRGGWRYTF. The CDR3 nucleotides are TGTGCCAGCAGTCTCCGAGGGGGATGGCGCTACACCTTC.